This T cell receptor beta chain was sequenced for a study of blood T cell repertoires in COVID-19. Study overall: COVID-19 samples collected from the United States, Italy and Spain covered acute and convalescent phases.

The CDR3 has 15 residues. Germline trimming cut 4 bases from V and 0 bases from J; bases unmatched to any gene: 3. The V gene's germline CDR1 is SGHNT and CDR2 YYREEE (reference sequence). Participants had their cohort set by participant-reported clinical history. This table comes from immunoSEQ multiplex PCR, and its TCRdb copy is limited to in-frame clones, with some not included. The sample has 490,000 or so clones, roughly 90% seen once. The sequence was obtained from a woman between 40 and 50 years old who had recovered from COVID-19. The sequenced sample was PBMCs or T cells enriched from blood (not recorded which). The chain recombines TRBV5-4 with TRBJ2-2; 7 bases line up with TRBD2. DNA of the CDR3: TGTGCCAGCAGCCCTAGCGGCGCGAACACCGGGGAGCTGTTTTTT. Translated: CASSPSGANTGELFF.